The 14 T cell receptor beta chains below were found in one sample sequenced in a study of blood T cell repertoires in COVID-19. The data were produced by immunoSEQ multiplex PCR, yet TCRdb's version contains in-frame clones alone and is incomplete. The data hold more than 300,000 clones, with more than 90% observed a single time. The sample comprised PBMCs or T cells enriched from blood (not recorded which). These receptors originate from a woman aged 25-40 years who had been exposed to COVID-19.

This clone was seen just once. The gene calls are TRBV7-8 and TRBJ1-5; no clear D. The CDR3 length is 15 residues. From germline, CDR1 is SGHVS and CDR2 FQNEAQ. The V end was cut by 5 bases, the J end by 5 bases, with 16 bases between. The DNA of the CDR3 is TGTGCCAGCAGCCCCAACCCAGAGACTTATCAGCCCCAGCATTTT. It codes for CASSPNPETYQPQHF. The variable domain in full, completed from reference TRBV7-8 and TRBJ1-5, reads GAGVSQSPRYKVAKRGQDVALRCDPISGHVSLFWYQQALGQGPEFLTYFQNEAQLDKSGLPSDRFFAERPEGSVSTLKIQRTQQEDSAVYLCASSPNPETYQPQHFGDGTRLSIL.

This rearrangement joins TRBV6-5 to TRBJ1-2, with D perhaps matching TRBD1 (6 bases). Germline V gene data show CDR1 as MNHEY and CDR2 as SVGAGI. Trimming took off 8 bases at V and 4 bases at J, with 11 bases between the two ends. The CDR3 is 12 amino acids. This CDR3 reads CASATGSYGYTF. In nucleotides, the CDR3 is TGTGCCAGCGCTACAGGGAGCTATGGCTACACCTTC.

This clone has a handful of counts. This chain joins TRBV5-1 and TRBJ1-2; D remains ambiguous. Germline CDR1 SGHRS, CDR2 YFSETQ. V lost 0 bases and J 2 bases, leaving 8 bases between the germline ends. The CDR3 spans 14 residues. CDR3 amino acids: CASSLGGVNYGYTF. Here the CDR3 DNA reads TGCGCCAGCAGCTTGGGCGGGGTGAACTATGGCTACACCTTC.

V usage is TRBV5-1 and J usage is TRBJ2-7; 9 bases align to TRBD2. Trimming removed 4 bases from V and 6 bases from J; junction bases left unmatched: 11. The CDR3 consists of 15 residues. Per the germline V gene, CDR1 is SGHRS and CDR2 is YFSETQ. CDR3 in amino acids: CASSPYLAGTGEQYF. CDR3 DNA: TGCGCCAGCAGCCCCTACCTAGCGGGGACGGGCGAGCAGTACTTC.

The gene calls are TRBV5-1 and TRBJ2-5; D may be TRBD2 (6 bases). This CDR3 is 15 amino acids long. Germline values: CDR1 SGHRS, CDR2 YFSETQ. V lost 1 base and J lost 2, with 12 bases in between. The CDR3 protein is CASSLRGAPQETQYF. The CDR3 DNA reads as TGCGCCAGCAGCTTGCGCGGGGCCCCTCAAGAGACCCAGTACTTC.

The J gene is TRBJ1-1, the V gene TRBV5-1; 8 nucleotides match TRBD1. Germline V CDR1 and CDR2: SGHRS, YFSETQ. The CDR3 is 13 residues long. After removal of 4 bases from V and 4 bases from J, the junction contained 3 bases not matched to a gene. CDR3 DNA: TGCGCCAGCAGCAAGGACAGGGCCACTGAAGCTTTCTTT. This sequence encodes CASSKDRATEAFF. The full variable domain, rest sourced from reference TRBV5-1 and TRBJ1-1, is KAGVTQTPRYLIKTRGQQVTLSCSPISGHRSVSWYQQTPGQGLQFLFEYFSETQRNKGNFPGRFSGRQFSNSRSEMNVSTLELGDSALYLCASSKDRATEAFFGQGTRLTVV.

This clone was recorded once. Other DNA sequences in this sample translate to the same CDR3. The chain recombines TRBV5-4 with TRBJ1-4; D not certain. There are 14 residues in the CDR3. V shed 0 bases and J shed 6 bases, with 9 bases lying between them. The V gene's germline CDR1 is SGHNT and CDR2 YYREEE (reference sequence). CDR3 DNA: TGTGCCAGCAGCTTGGGACCTGGAGATGAAAAACTGTTTTTT. It specifies CASSLGPGDEKLFF.

J is TRBJ1-5 and V is TRBV28; D is undetermined. The CDR3 sequence is 15 residues long. V was pared by 6 bases and J by 0 bases, with 12 bases between. Germline-derived CDR1 and CDR2 are MDHEN and SYDVKM. Here the CDR3 reads CASSPRTYSNQPQHF. CDR3 DNA sequence: TGTGCCAGCAGCCCCAGGACTTATAGCAATCAGCCCCAGCATTTT. Drawing the rest from reference TRBV28 and TRBJ1-5, the complete variable domain is DVKVTQSSRYLVKRTGEKVFLECVQDMDHENMFWYRQDPGLGLRLIYFSYDVKMKEKGDIPEGYSVSREKKERFSLILESASTNQTSMYLCASSPRTYSNQPQHFGDGTRLSIL.

The genes are TRBV9 and TRBJ1-2, with 8 bases matching TRBD1. V was pared by 5 bases and J by 0 bases, with 9 bases of the junction left unmatched. Germline assignment: CDR1 SGDLS and CDR2 YYNGEE. The length of the CDR3 is 16 residues. CDR3 DNA sequence: TGTGCCAGCAGGGACTCCCCGGACAGGGCTAACTATGGCTACACCTTC. Its translation: CASRDSPDRANYGYTF.

The chain has TRBV29-1 and TRBJ2-5; D ambiguous. The CDR3 covers 12 residues. Germline CDR1 and CDR2: SQVTM and ANQGSEA. V gave up 3 bases and J gave up 2 bases, with 7 bases separating them. CDR3 loop: CSVEVQQETQYF. CDR3 sequence (DNA): TGCAGCGTTGAGGTACAGCAAGAGACCCAGTACTTC.

The chain uses TRBV7-8 and TRBJ1-1; 7 positions agree with TRBD1. This CDR3 has 14 residues. V gave up 4 bases and J gave up 4 bases; unmatched junction bases: 6. Germline CDR1 reads SGHVS; CDR2 reads FQNEAQ. The CDR3 nucleotides are TGTGCCAGCAGCTCGACTCCAGGGGGCACTGAAGCTTTCTTT. Protein sequence: CASSSTPGGTEAFF.

The genes are TRBV5-5 and TRBJ1-5, with D possibly being TRBD1 (6 bases). V shed 2 bases and J shed 4 bases, with 16 bases lying between them. This CDR3 has 16 residues. Germline CDR1 is SGHKS and CDR2 is YYEKEE (reference sequence). This chain's CDR3 is CASSFKQTGLNQPQHF. CDR3 nucleotide sequence: TGTGCCAGCAGCTTTAAACAGACAGGCCTAAATCAGCCCCAGCATTTT.

The chain joins TRBV24-1 to TRBJ2-2; 14 nucleotides line up with TRBD2. Germline values: CDR1 KGHDR, CDR2 SFDVKD. There are 18 residues in the CDR3. The junction had 6 bases not matched to a gene; V was cut back by 4 bases and J by 3 bases. The CDR3 nucleotides read TGTGCCACCAGTGACCCCGGGACTAGCGGGGGCTACACCGGGGAGCTGTTTTTT. This translates into CATSDPGTSGGYTGELFF.

The V gene is TRBV7-2, the J gene TRBJ2-5; no clear D. The CDR3 spans 13 residues. CDR1 SGHTA and CDR2 FQGNSA come from the germline V gene. Between the trimmed V and J ends, which lost 5 bases and 2 bases, there was a span of 9 bases. In nucleotides, the CDR3 is TGTGCCAGCAGCACAGTGATACAAGAGACCCAGTACTTC. As protein: CASSTVIQETQYF.